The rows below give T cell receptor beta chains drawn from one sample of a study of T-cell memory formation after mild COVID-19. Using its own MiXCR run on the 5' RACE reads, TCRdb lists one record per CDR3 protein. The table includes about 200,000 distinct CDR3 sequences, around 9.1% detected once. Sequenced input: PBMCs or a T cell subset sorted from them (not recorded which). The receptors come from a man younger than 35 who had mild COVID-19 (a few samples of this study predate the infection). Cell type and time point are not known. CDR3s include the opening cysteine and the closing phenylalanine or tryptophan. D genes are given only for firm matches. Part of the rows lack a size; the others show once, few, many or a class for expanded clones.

CDR3nt: TGTGCCATCAGTGAGTCGAAGGGAGGCTATGGCTACACCTTC
CDR3aa: CAISESKGGYGYTF
len: 14
v_gene: TRBV10-3
j_gene: TRBJ1-2
d_gene: -
abundance: few

CDR3nt: TGTGCCAGCAGTTTGACTAGCGGGGGGGAAACAGATACGCAGTATTTT
CDR3aa: CASSLTSGGETDTQYF
len: 16
v_gene: TRBV6-5
j_gene: TRBJ2-3
d_gene: TRBD2
abundance: few

CDR3nt: TGTGCCAGCAGGCTCGAAGAGGGGGCTTTCTTT
CDR3aa: CASRLEEGAFF
len: 11
v_gene: TRBV7-2
j_gene: TRBJ1-1
d_gene: -
abundance: many

CDR3nt: TGCAGTGCTAGACTGGGCACCCATAACTATGGCTACACCTTC
CDR3aa: CSARLGTHNYGYTF
len: 14
v_gene: TRBV20-1
j_gene: TRBJ1-2
d_gene: -
abundance: -

CDR3nt: TGTGCCAGCTCCCTTGGACAGCCCCAGCATTTT
CDR3aa: CASSLGQPQHF
len: 11
v_gene: TRBV12-3/TRBV12-4
j_gene: TRBJ1-5
d_gene: -
abundance: many

CDR3nt: TGCAGTGCTAGGGATCAGCCCCTGTATGGGACCCAGTACTTC
CDR3aa: CSARDQPLYGTQYF
len: 14
v_gene: TRBV20-1
j_gene: TRBJ2-5
d_gene: -
abundance: many

CDR3nt: TGTGCCAGCAGTCTTATCATGAACACTGAAGCTTTCTTT
CDR3aa: CASSLIMNTEAFF
len: 13
v_gene: TRBV12-3/TRBV12-4
j_gene: TRBJ1-1
d_gene: -
abundance: many

CDR3nt: TGCAGCGTTGGGGGACAGGTTAGGAGGGAGACCCAGTACTTC
CDR3aa: CSVGGQVRRETQYF
len: 14
v_gene: TRBV29-1
j_gene: TRBJ2-5
d_gene: TRBD1
abundance: few

CDR3nt: TGCAGTGCTAGGGGGCGGAGGGGCGAGCAGTACTTC
CDR3aa: CSARGRRGEQYF
len: 12
v_gene: TRBV20-1
j_gene: TRBJ2-7
d_gene: -
abundance: few

CDR3nt: TGCGCCAGCAGCTTGGGGGCTATCGAGGCTGAGCAGTTCTTC
CDR3aa: CASSLGAIEAEQFF
len: 14
v_gene: TRBV5-1
j_gene: TRBJ2-1
d_gene: -
abundance: many

CDR3nt: TGTGCCAGTAGTATTGGGAGGGGAGGCGAGCAGTACTTC
CDR3aa: CASSIGRGGEQYF
len: 13
v_gene: TRBV19
j_gene: TRBJ2-7
d_gene: TRBD2
abundance: few

CDR3nt: TGCAGTGCACCCAACCCCCCCACAGGCGGCGAGACGCAGTATTTT
CDR3aa: CSAPNPPTGGETQYF
len: 15
v_gene: TRBV20-1
j_gene: TRBJ2-3
d_gene: -
abundance: many

CDR3nt: TGTGCCAGCAGCGTTGCCGGACAGGGGGACAATGAGCAGTTCTTC
CDR3aa: CASSVAGQGDNEQFF
len: 15
v_gene: TRBV9
j_gene: TRBJ2-1
d_gene: TRBD1
abundance: many

CDR3nt: TGTGCCAGCAGTACCCGGGACAGCTACACCTTC
CDR3aa: CASSTRDSYTF
len: 11
v_gene: TRBV6-6
j_gene: TRBJ1-2
d_gene: -
abundance: -

CDR3nt: TGCGCCAGCAGCCGACAGGGTTCTTCGGACAATGAAAAACTGTTTTTT
CDR3aa: CASSRQGSSDNEKLFF
len: 16
v_gene: TRBV5-1
j_gene: TRBJ1-4
d_gene: TRBD1
abundance: few

CDR3nt: TGTGCCAGCAGCCTATTCATGGGTCGGTCCGGGGAGCTGTTTTTT
CDR3aa: CASSLFMGRSGELFF
len: 15
v_gene: TRBV7-2
j_gene: TRBJ2-2
d_gene: -
abundance: many

CDR3nt: TGTGCCAGCAGCCCACGCGCGGGGGTCGGTGGCACAGATACGCAGTATTTT
CDR3aa: CASSPRAGVGGTDTQYF
len: 17
v_gene: TRBV7-2
j_gene: TRBJ2-3
d_gene: TRBD2
abundance: many

CDR3nt: TGTGCCAGTAGTAATACCGTGAGGCCCTATGGCTACACCTTC
CDR3aa: CASSNTVRPYGYTF
len: 14
v_gene: TRBV19
j_gene: TRBJ1-2
d_gene: -
abundance: -

CDR3nt: TGCGCCAGCAGCCAAGAATTGAAGTTCGCGAACACCGGGGAGCTGTTTTTT
CDR3aa: CASSQELKFANTGELFF
len: 17
v_gene: TRBV4-3
j_gene: TRBJ2-2
d_gene: -
abundance: few

CDR3nt: TGTGCCTCCAGGGGGGTGTTCTCTGGGGCCAACGTCCTGACTTTC
CDR3aa: CASRGVFSGANVLTF
len: 15
v_gene: TRBV6-2/TRBV6-3
j_gene: TRBJ2-6
d_gene: -
abundance: few

CDR3nt: TGTGCCAGCAGCTTGAGCGGGGGGACCTACGAGCAGTACTTC
CDR3aa: CASSLSGGTYEQYF
len: 14
v_gene: TRBV7-2
j_gene: TRBJ2-7
d_gene: TRBD2
abundance: many

CDR3nt: TGCAGCGCGGGACAAAAAGAGACCCAGTACTTC
CDR3aa: CSAGQKETQYF
len: 11
v_gene: TRBV29-1
j_gene: TRBJ2-5
d_gene: -
abundance: many

CDR3nt: TGTGCCAGCAGCCTCCGCAGGGGGGCAACTAATGAAAAACTGTTTTTT
CDR3aa: CASSLRRGATNEKLFF
len: 16
v_gene: TRBV7-2
j_gene: TRBJ1-4
d_gene: TRBD1
abundance: -

CDR3nt: TGTGCCAGCAGTGCGACAGGGGGCGGGAACACCGGGGAGCTGTTTTTT
CDR3aa: CASSATGGGNTGELFF
len: 16
v_gene: TRBV6-1
j_gene: TRBJ2-2
d_gene: TRBD1
abundance: few

CDR3nt: TGTGCCAGTAGTATTTTGGGACTAGGCGCAGATACGCAGTATTTT
CDR3aa: CASSILGLGADTQYF
len: 15
v_gene: TRBV19
j_gene: TRBJ2-3
d_gene: TRBD2
abundance: -

CDR3nt: TGTGCCAGCAGCTTGAGAGATTACGAGCAGTACTTC
CDR3aa: CASSLRDYEQYF
len: 12
v_gene: TRBV5-6
j_gene: TRBJ2-7
d_gene: -
abundance: many

CDR3nt: TGTGCCAGCAGCTCCGGGCCGAACACCGGGGAGCTGTTTTTT
CDR3aa: CASSSGPNTGELFF
len: 14
v_gene: TRBV7-6
j_gene: TRBJ2-2
d_gene: -
abundance: many

CDR3nt: TGTGCCAGCAGCTTTGACAGGGGGCGAGGAGAGACCCAGTACTTC
CDR3aa: CASSFDRGRGETQYF
len: 15
v_gene: TRBV7-2
j_gene: TRBJ2-5
d_gene: TRBD1
abundance: few

CDR3nt: TGTGCCAGCAGCTTGCCGGGACCTACCTACGAGCAGTACTTC
CDR3aa: CASSLPGPTYEQYF
len: 14
v_gene: TRBV13
j_gene: TRBJ2-7
d_gene: -
abundance: many

CDR3nt: TGTGCCAGCAGCGTAGTTTCCAGCAGCAATGAGCAGTTCTTC
CDR3aa: CASSVVSSSNEQFF
len: 14
v_gene: TRBV9
j_gene: TRBJ2-1
d_gene: -
abundance: -

CDR3nt: TGCAGTGCTAGGATTTCTGGGGCCAACGTCCTGACTTTC
CDR3aa: CSARISGANVLTF
len: 13
v_gene: TRBV20-1
j_gene: TRBJ2-6
d_gene: -
abundance: many

CDR3nt: TGCGCCAGCAGCGAGAGCGGGGGGCCTGGTACGCAGTATTTT
CDR3aa: CASSESGGPGTQYF
len: 14
v_gene: TRBV5-1
j_gene: TRBJ2-3
d_gene: TRBD2
abundance: many

CDR3nt: TGTGCCAGCAGCCGCCGGACAGGGGGGTCAGAGACCCAGTACTTC
CDR3aa: CASSRRTGGSETQYF
len: 15
v_gene: TRBV11-2
j_gene: TRBJ2-5
d_gene: TRBD1
abundance: few

CDR3nt: TGTGCCAGCAGAAAAACAGGGGGGGCTGAAGCTTTCTTT
CDR3aa: CASRKTGGAEAFF
len: 13
v_gene: TRBV2
j_gene: TRBJ1-1
d_gene: TRBD1
abundance: -

CDR3nt: TGCGCCAGCAGCCCAACAGGGGGCCCGGAGACCCAGTACTTC
CDR3aa: CASSPTGGPETQYF
len: 14
v_gene: TRBV5-1
j_gene: TRBJ2-5
d_gene: TRBD1
abundance: few

CDR3nt: TGCAGTGCTAGAGGGGGCAATGAGCAGTTCTTC
CDR3aa: CSARGGNEQFF
len: 11
v_gene: TRBV20-1
j_gene: TRBJ2-1
d_gene: -
abundance: many

CDR3nt: TGTGCCAGCAGACACGAAGCGGGGGGAGGTGATACGCAGTATTTT
CDR3aa: CASRHEAGGGDTQYF
len: 15
v_gene: TRBV7-8
j_gene: TRBJ2-3
d_gene: TRBD2
abundance: many

CDR3nt: TGTGCCAGCAGCTGGCCAAGGGGAAGGGAAAAACTGTTTTTT
CDR3aa: CASSWPRGREKLFF
len: 14
v_gene: TRBV11-2
j_gene: TRBJ1-4
d_gene: -
abundance: -

CDR3nt: TGTGCCAGCAGTTTAGGTCAAGGGTACGGTCAGCCCCAGCATTTT
CDR3aa: CASSLGQGYGQPQHF
len: 15
v_gene: TRBV27
j_gene: TRBJ1-5
d_gene: -
abundance: few

CDR3nt: TGTGCCACCAGTGATGCAGGGGAGGGTCGGGAGACCCAGTACTTC
CDR3aa: CATSDAGEGRETQYF
len: 15
v_gene: TRBV24-1
j_gene: TRBJ2-5
d_gene: -
abundance: many

CDR3nt: TGTGCCAGCAGGCGGACGGGGGTGGGGACCCAGTACTTC
CDR3aa: CASRRTGVGTQYF
len: 13
v_gene: TRBV6-1
j_gene: TRBJ2-5
d_gene: -
abundance: few

CDR3nt: TGCGCCAGCAGCAGCGGGGGGGCCGCAGATACGCAGTATTTT
CDR3aa: CASSSGGAADTQYF
len: 14
v_gene: TRBV5-1
j_gene: TRBJ2-3
d_gene: TRBD2
abundance: few

CDR3nt: TGCGCCAGCAGCCCACTCTTGGGGCGAGGCTACACCTTC
CDR3aa: CASSPLLGRGYTF
len: 13
v_gene: TRBV5-1
j_gene: TRBJ1-2
d_gene: -
abundance: many

CDR3nt: TGTGCCAGCAGCTTCGGAGTCTCGGTTCAGCCCCAGCATTTT
CDR3aa: CASSFGVSVQPQHF
len: 14
v_gene: TRBV5-5
j_gene: TRBJ1-5
d_gene: -
abundance: few

CDR3nt: TGTGCCAGCAGCCGGGAGGGGGGGCGATCCTACAATGAGCAGTTCTTC
CDR3aa: CASSREGGRSYNEQFF
len: 16
v_gene: TRBV5-4
j_gene: TRBJ2-1
d_gene: TRBD2
abundance: -

CDR3nt: TGTGCCAGCAGCTCCCTCGGGAACGGGGAGCTGTTTTTT
CDR3aa: CASSSLGNGELFF
len: 13
v_gene: TRBV7-3
j_gene: TRBJ2-2
d_gene: -
abundance: -